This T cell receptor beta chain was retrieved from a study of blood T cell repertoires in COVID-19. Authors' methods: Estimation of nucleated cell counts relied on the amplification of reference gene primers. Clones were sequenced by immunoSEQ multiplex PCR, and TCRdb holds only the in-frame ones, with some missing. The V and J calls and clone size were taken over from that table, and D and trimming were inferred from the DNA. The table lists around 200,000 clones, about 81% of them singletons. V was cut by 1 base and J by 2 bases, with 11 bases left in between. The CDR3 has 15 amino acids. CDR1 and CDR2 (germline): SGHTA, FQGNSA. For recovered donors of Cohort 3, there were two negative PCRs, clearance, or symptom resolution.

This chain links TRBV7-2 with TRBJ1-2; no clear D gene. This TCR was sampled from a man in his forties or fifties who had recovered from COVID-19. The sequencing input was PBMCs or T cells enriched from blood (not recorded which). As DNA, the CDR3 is TGTGCCAGCAGCTTAGGTGAACACAGAAACTATGGCTACACCTTC. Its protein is CASSLGEHRNYGYTF.